This T cell receptor (beta chain) was captured in a study of T cells in Graves' hyperthyroidism and ophthalmopathy. Amplified TCR beta CDR3 regions derived from RNA transcripts. When the TCR CDR3 underwent first-round RT-PCR, the HTBI primer set was used. One entry per CDR3 protein, called by TCRdb with MiXCR from the multiplex PCR reads. This table has approximately 620,000 distinct CDR3 sequences, approximately 15% appearing once. Patients aged 18 to 65 with hyperthyroidism were newly diagnosed, with duration under 2 months. It was uncontrolled infection, other autoimmune disease, pregnancy or lactation that excluded patients. The CDR3 has 14 residues. V was trimmed by 3 bases and J by 8 bases, leaving 16 bases between them. Germline-derived CDR1 and CDR2 are PRHDT and FYEKMQ (reference sequence). Findings and limits, study-wide: Most clonotypes expanded in thyroid above 0.001 were likewise present in blood. A median roughly six months before onset, the model predicted ophthalmopathy.

This clonotype appeared many times. The target antigen is unknown. The V gene is TRBV13, the J gene TRBJ1-2; the D gene is possibly TRBD1 (6 bases). The receptor's source is a woman aged 25 to 39 with Graves' hyperthyroidism that later progressed to Graves' ophthalmopathy. Sequences were obtained from blood. The CDR3 protein is CASSFGGRQDGYTF. The DNA for the CDR3 is TGTGCCAGCAGCTTTGGGGGCAGGCAGGACGGCTACACCTTC.